This T cell receptor beta chain was observed in a study of response to subunit inactivated influenza vaccine. MiXCR, applied by TCRdb to the RT-PCR reads, yields one record per CDR3 protein. The data show 400,000 to 650,000 distinct CDR3 sequences, with approximately 7.3% seen just once and about an eighth held by the top ten. V lost 2 bases to trimming and J lost 1 base; unmatched junction nucleotides: 7. The CDR3 loop spans 17 amino acids. Germline CDR1 SGHRS, CDR2 YFSETQ. Sequencing used PBMCs from blood, obtained around 2 years after vaccination. This chain connects TRBV5-1 to TRBJ2-3, with 10 bases aligning to TRBD2. The receptor was derived from a man aged 50-75 years who received an inactivated influenza vaccine. The CDR3 bases are TGCGCCAGCAGCTTAAGCGGGAGGGCCCTCGGCACAGATACGCAGTATTTT. Protein sequence: CASSLSGRALGTDTQYF.